A single sample is the source of the 10 T cell receptor beta chains below, sequenced in a study of Graves' ophthalmopathy and Graves' hyperthyroidism. Amplified TCR beta CDR3 regions were obtained using RNA transcripts as template. Following a first-round RT-PCR that used HTBI primers, a second-round multiplex PCR was carried out. TCRdb reanalysed the multiplex PCR reads using MiXCR and keeps one entry per CDR3 protein. Altogether hundreds of thousands of distinct CDR3 sequences are present, roughly two fifths being singletons, with the ten largest covering over 2.5%. The specimen was peripheral blood. These receptors originate from an adult man with Graves' ophthalmopathy.

The rearrangement uses TRBV20-1 and TRBJ2-7, with TRBD2 identical over 9 bases. The CDR3 contains 17 residues. The trim removed 1 base at V and 2 bases at J, leaving 12 bases unmatched. The germline gives CDR1 DFQATT, CDR2 SNEGSKA (reference sequence). The DNA of the CDR3 is TGCAGTGCTAGAGTAAAGGAGGCGGGGGGGCTTCCCTACGAGCAGTACTTC. Translating gives CSARVKEAGGLPYEQYF.

This chain links TRBV2 with TRBJ2-3; TRBD2 is a possible D gene (7 bases). The CDR3 length is 15 residues. The germline CDR1 and CDR2 sequences are SNHLY and FYNNEI. Trimming cost V 7 bases and J 2 bases, with 16 bases left between them. The CDR3 region is CASNMGGADTDTQYF. The DNA of the CDR3 is TGTGCCAGCAACATGGGGGGGGCTGACACAGATACGCAGTATTTT.

Concerning this clonotype: Mismatch with germline at one junction end may stem from a read error. This sequence joins TRBV10-3 and TRBJ1-1, with D possibly matching TRBD1 (5 bases). The CDR3 covers 16 residues. Per the germline V gene, CDR1 is ENHRY and CDR2 is SYGVKD. The chain's CDR3 is CASSYSMGFQGTEAFF. CDR3 bases: TGTGCCAGCAGTTACTCGATGGGTTTCCAGGGCACTGAAGCTTTCTTT.

This clonotype turned up a few times. The chain employs TRBV12-3 or TRBV12-4 and TRBJ1-1; TRBD1 aligns across 8 bases. The CDR3 is 15 amino acids. V trimming: 6 bases; J trimming: 3 bases; junction bases outside the gene matches: 9. CDR3 residues: CASRIIRTGHTEAFF. In nucleotides, the CDR3 is TGTGCCAGCAGGATTATCCGGACAGGGCACACTGAAGCTTTCTTT.

The table lists this clonotype with many counts. The DNA of the CDR3 is TGTGCCAGCAGCATGCCACCTGCGGTGTCTTCAGCTTTCTTT. It is translated as CASSMPPAVSSAFF. The chain uses TRBV7-9 and TRBJ1-1; D is undetermined. Trimming took off 5 bases at V and 10 bases at J, with 20 bases between the two ends. Per the germline V gene, CDR1 is SEHNR and CDR2 is FQNEAQ (reference sequence). The CDR3 is 14 amino acids.

This clonotype was detected many times. The V and J genes are TRBV19 and TRBJ1-4; D is ambiguous. The CDR3 sequence is 14 residues long. The germline CDR1 and CDR2 sequences are LNHDA and SQIVND (reference sequence). Trimming stripped 10 bases from V and 10 bases from J, with 22 bases between. The CDR3 DNA reads TGTGCCACCTCCCGGCAGGCAGATGTTCGAAAACTGTTTTTT. It codes for CATSRQADVRKLFF.

This clonotype was counted at least ten times. The genes are TRBV7-9 and TRBJ2-7; a possible D gene is TRBD2 (6 bases). The V and J ends lost 4 bases and 2 bases respectively, with 15 bases between them. Germline CDR1 is SEHNR and CDR2 is FQNEAQ (reference sequence). This CDR3 has 15 amino acids. CDR3 sequence reads: CASSWRAHEAYEQYF. In DNA, the CDR3 is TGTGCCAGCAGCTGGAGGGCACACGAGGCCTACGAGCAGTACTTC.

A note on this clonotype: The junction departs from the called germline gene at one end, perhaps through a read error. The chain employs TRBV10-3 and TRBJ1-5; D might be TRBD1 (5 bases). From germline, CDR1 is ENHRY and CDR2 SYGVKD. The CDR3 runs 15 residues. The CDR3 loop reads CASSYEGLSNQPQHF. CDR3 DNA sequence: TGTGCCAGCAGTTACGAGGGGTTGAGCAATCAGCCCCAGCATTTT.

This clonotype showed up many times. The gene calls are TRBV11-2 and TRBJ1-1; tentative D call: TRBD1 (5 bases). Germline CDR1 reads SGHAT; CDR2 reads FQNNGV. This CDR3 has 14 residues. Trimming took off 5 bases at V and 4 bases at J, with 14 bases between the two ends. The CDR3 here is CASSRQYEGTEAFF. The CDR3 DNA reads TGTGCCAGCAGCCGACAGTATGAAGGCACTGAAGCTTTCTTT.

This clonotype has just a few counts. The rearrangement joins TRBV10-3 to TRBJ1-5; D remains unclear. Germline CDR1 reads ENHRY; CDR2 reads SYGVKD. The CDR3 extends over 15 amino acids. The ends were cut back, 10 bases at V and 3 bases at J, with 19 bases in the middle. CDR3 region: CATAKKVSFNQPQHF. CDR3 coding DNA: TGTGCCACCGCTAAAAAAGTTAGCTTCAATCAGCCCCAGCATTTT.